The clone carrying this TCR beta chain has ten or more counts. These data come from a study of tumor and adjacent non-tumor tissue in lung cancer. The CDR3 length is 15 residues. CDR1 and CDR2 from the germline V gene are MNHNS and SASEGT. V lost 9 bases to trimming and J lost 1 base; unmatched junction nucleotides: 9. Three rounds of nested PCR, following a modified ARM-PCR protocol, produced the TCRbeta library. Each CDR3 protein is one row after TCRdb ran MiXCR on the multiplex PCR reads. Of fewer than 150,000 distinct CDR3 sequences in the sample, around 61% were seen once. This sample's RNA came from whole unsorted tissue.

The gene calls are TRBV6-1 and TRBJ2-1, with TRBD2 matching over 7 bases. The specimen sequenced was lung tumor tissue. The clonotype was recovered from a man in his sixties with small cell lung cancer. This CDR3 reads CASLDLLASYNEQFF. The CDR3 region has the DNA TGTGCCAGTTTGGACCTACTAGCGTCCTACAATGAGCAGTTCTTC.